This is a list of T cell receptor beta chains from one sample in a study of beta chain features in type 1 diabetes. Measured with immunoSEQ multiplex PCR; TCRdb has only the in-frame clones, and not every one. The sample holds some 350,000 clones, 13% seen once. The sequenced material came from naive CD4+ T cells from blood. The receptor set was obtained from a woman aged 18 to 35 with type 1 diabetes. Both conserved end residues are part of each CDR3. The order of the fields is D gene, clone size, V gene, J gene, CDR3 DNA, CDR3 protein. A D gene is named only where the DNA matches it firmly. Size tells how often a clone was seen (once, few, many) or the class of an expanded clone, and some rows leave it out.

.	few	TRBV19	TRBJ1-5	TGTGCCAGTAGTATAACCTGGGAGGAAGATCAGCCCCAGCATTTT	CASSITWEEDQPQHF
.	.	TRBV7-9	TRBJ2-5	TGTGCCAGCAGCTTCCTCGGTTCCGGGGAGACCCAGTACTTC	CASSFLGSGETQYF
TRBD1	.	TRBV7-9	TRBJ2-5	TGTGCCAGCAGCTTAGAGCAGGGGGCTTCGAGGGAGACCCAGTACTTC	CASSLEQGASRETQYF
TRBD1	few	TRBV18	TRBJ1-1	TGTGCCAGCTCATACCTCTCGGGACAGCAAAACACTGAAGCTTTCTTT	CASSYLSGQQNTEAFF
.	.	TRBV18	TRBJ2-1	TGTGCCAGCTCACCACCGGGCGGGGTGGGTACCAATGAGCAGTTCTTC	CASSPPGGVGTNEQFF
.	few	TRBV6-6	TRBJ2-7	TGTGCCAGCAGTCCGAGGGTAGGCCATGTCTTC	CASSPRVGHVF
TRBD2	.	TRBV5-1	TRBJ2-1	TGCGCCAGCAGCCTCGGGGGGTCCTACAATGAGCAGTTCTTC	CASSLGGSYNEQFF
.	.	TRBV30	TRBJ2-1	TGTGCCTGGAGCCGGTTGGTCAATTGGCCCGCTAAAGACTGGAATGAGCAGTTCTTC	CAWSRLVNWPAKDWNEQFF
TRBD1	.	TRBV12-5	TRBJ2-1	TGTGCTAGTGGTTCCCGGACAGGCGGGAATGAGCAGTTCTTC	CASGSRTGGNEQFF
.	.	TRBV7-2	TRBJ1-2	TGTGCCAGCAGCTTAGCGCAGACACAGCCATATGGCTACACCTTC	CASSLAQTQPYGYTF
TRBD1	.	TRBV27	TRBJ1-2	TGTGCCACCAGAACAGGGGGTAACTATGGCTACACCTTC	CATRTGGNYGYTF
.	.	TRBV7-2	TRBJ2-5	TGTGCCAGCAGCTTTCGTAGGAGCCAAGAGACCCAGTACTTC	CASSFRRSQETQYF
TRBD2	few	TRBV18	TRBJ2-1	TGTGCCAGCTCACCGGGACTAGCGGATGAGCAGTTCTTC	CASSPGLADEQFF
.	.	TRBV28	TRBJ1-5	TGTGCCAGTGCGGGCGGGGCCAGCAATCAGCCCCAGCATTTT	CASAGGASNQPQHF
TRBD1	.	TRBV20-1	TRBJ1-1	TGCAGTGCCGAGGGGGCGGAAGCTTTCTTT	CSAEGAEAFF
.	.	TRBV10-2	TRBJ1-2	TGCGCCAGCAGTGAGAGCGCAGTCAACTATGGCTACACCTTC	CASSESAVNYGYTF
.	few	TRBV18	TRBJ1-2	TGTGCCAGCTCACAACTCCTGAACTATGGCTACACCTTC	CASSQLLNYGYTF
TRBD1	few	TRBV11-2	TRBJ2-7	TGTGCCAGCAGCTGGGACAGGGGAAACTACGAGCAGTACTTC	CASSWDRGNYEQYF
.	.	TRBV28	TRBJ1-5	TGTGCCAGCAGTTTATATCGGGGATACCAGCCCCAGCATTTT	CASSLYRGYQPQHF
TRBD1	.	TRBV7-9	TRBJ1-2	TGTGCCAGCAGCTTCAGATCCGGGACAGAAAACTATGGCTACACCTTC	CASSFRSGTENYGYTF
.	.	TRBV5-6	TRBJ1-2	TGTGCCAGCAGCTTGGCGGGGGACTATGGCTACACCTTC	CASSLAGDYGYTF
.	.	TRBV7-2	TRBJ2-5	TGTGCCAGCAGCTCCACAGGGTTGCAAGAGACCCAGTACTTC	CASSSTGLQETQYF
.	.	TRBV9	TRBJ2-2	TGTGCCAGCAGCCCCCGGAGGGGGCGCGGGGAGAACACCGGGGAGCTGTTTTTT	CASSPRRGRGENTGELFF
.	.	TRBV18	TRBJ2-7	TGTGCCAGCTCGACCTTGGGGCAGGGGACCTTTTACGAGCAGTACTTC	CASSTLGQGTFYEQYF
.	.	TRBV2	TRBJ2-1	TGTGCCAGCCGAGGGTCCTACAATGAGCAGTTCTTC	CASRGSYNEQFF
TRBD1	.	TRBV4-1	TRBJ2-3	TGCGCCAGCAGCCAAAGAGACAGGGCCGGCACAGATACGCAGTATTTT	CASSQRDRAGTDTQYF
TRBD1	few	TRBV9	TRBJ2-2	TGTGCCAGCAGCCCCAGGGGGACATCCTTCACCGGGGAGCTGTTTTTT	CASSPRGTSFTGELFF
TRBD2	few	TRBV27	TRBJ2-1	TGTGCCAGCAGTTTAAGGGCCCTCACTAGCGGGAGGGCGGGGTACAATGAGCAGTTCTTC	CASSLRALTSGRAGYNEQFF
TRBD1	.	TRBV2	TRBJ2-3	TGTGCCAGCAGTGGCGCCGACAGGGGGTTCGGCACAGATACGCAGTATTTT	CASSGADRGFGTDTQYF
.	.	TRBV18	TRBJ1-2	TGTGCCAGCTCACCACCTATGACAGGAGACTATGGCTACACCTTC	CASSPPMTGDYGYTF
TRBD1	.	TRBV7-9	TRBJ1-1	TGTGCCAGCAGCGATACAGGGGGAGACACTGAAGCTTTCTTT	CASSDTGGDTEAFF
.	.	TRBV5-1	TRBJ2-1	TGCGCCAGCAGCTTGGGCCCAGGCTCCTACAATGAGCAGTTCTTC	CASSLGPGSYNEQFF
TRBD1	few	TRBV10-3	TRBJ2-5	TGTGCCATCAGTGAGTGGACAGGAGAGACCCAGTACTTC	CAISEWTGETQYF
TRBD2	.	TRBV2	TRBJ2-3	TGTGCCAGCCCTAGCGGGCTATGGAGCACAGATACGCAGTATTTT	CASPSGLWSTDTQYF
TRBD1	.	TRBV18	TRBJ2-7	TGTGCCAGCTCACCACTCGGACAGGGCTACGAGCAGTACTTC	CASSPLGQGYEQYF
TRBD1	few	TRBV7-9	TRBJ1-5	TGTGCCAGCAGCTTAACAGGACAGGGATGGCAGCCCCAGCATTTT	CASSLTGQGWQPQHF
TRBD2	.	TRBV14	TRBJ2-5	TGTGCCAGCAGCCAAGACTACCCAGCGGGAGGCCTCAGGGAGACCCAGTACTTC	CASSQDYPAGGLRETQYF
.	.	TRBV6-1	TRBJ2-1	TGTGCCAGCAGTGCCGATTGGGGAGACGGAGTGACCAATGAGCAGTTCTTC	CASSADWGDGVTNEQFF
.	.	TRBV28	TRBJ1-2	TGTGCCAGCAGTCCCGCGGATGTATACTATGGCTACACCTTC	CASSPADVYYGYTF
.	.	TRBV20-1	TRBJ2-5	TGCAGTGCATCAAAGACCCAGTACTTC	CSASKTQYF
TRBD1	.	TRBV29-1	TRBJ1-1	TGCAGCGTGGGGGGGGACAGGTCCACTGAAGCTTTCTTT	CSVGGDRSTEAFF
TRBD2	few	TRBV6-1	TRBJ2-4	TGTGCCAGCAGTGAGTGGACTAGCGGGATTGGAAACATTCAGTACTTC	CASSEWTSGIGNIQYF
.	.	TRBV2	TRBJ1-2	TGTGCCAGCAGTGAAACCGGGGTTGCTCGCGGCTACACCTTC	CASSETGVARGYTF
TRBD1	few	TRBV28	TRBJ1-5	TGTGCCAGCAGACCCACAGGGGACCAGCCCCAGCATTTT	CASRPTGDQPQHF
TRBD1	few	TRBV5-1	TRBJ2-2	TGCGCCAGCAGCTCCGGGACAGGGTTCACCGGGGAGCTGTTTTTT	CASSSGTGFTGELFF
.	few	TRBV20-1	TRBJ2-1	TGCAGTGCTAGAGGGTACCGAGGGCAGTTCTTC	CSARGYRGQFF
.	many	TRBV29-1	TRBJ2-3	TGCAGCGTTGATGGGCCTAGCGGCACAGATACGCAGTATTTT	CSVDGPSGTDTQYF
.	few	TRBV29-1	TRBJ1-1	TGCAGCGTTGTGCAGAGACATCCGAACTCTGAAGCTTTCTTT	CSVVQRHPNSEAFF
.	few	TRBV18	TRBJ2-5	TGTGCCAGCTCACCATACACCCAAGAGACCCAGTACTTC	CASSPYTQETQYF
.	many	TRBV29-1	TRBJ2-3	TGCAGCGTTGAAGTTAGTCCTACAGATACGCAGTATTTT	CSVEVSPTDTQYF
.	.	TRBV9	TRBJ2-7	TGTGCCAGCAGCGATAATCTCCGGGACACCGCTTCTAACGAGCAGTACTTC	CASSDNLRDTASNEQYF
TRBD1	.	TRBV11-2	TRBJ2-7	TGTGCCAGCAGCCCCCGATTGGGACAGGGTAACGAGCAGTACTTC	CASSPRLGQGNEQYF
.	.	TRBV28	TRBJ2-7	TGTGCCAGCAGTTCGGAGTTCCGCTCAATACCCAGGCAGTACTTC	CASSSEFRSIPRQYF
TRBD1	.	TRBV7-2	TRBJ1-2	TGTGCCAGCAGCTTAGGACAGGGTTACGGCTACACCTTC	CASSLGQGYGYTF